The 14 T cell receptor beta chains below all came from one sample that was sequenced in a study of cytomegalovirus exposure and HLA in healthy donors (dated 2017 in TCRdb). Library method: the immunoSEQ multiplex PCR assay. For the multiplex PCR, a mixture combining 60 forward primers for TCR Vbeta segments and 13 reverse primers for TCR Jbeta segments was used. Not all clones reach the TCRdb copy of this immuneACCESS table, which keeps in-frame sequences only. Checked studies attribute under half of the gap to unresolved V genes and leave the rest unexplained. Within this sample are 90,000 to 100,000 clones, with approximately 72% of them counted one time only. The top ten constitute 3% to 3.5% of the sample. Sequencing was done on a sample of PBMCs. The receptors originated from a woman aged 40-49 years in good health and CMV-seronegative.

V usage is TRBV7-8 and J usage is TRBJ2-7; maybe TRBD1 (5 bases). Trimming shortened V by 0 bases and J by 0 bases, and 9 bases separated the two germline ends. Germline assignment: CDR1 SGHVS and CDR2 FQNEAQ. The CDR3 consists of 15 residues. CDR3 in DNA: TGTGCCAGCAGCTTAGCTGGGGCAGCCTCCTACGAGCAGTACTTC. This codes for CASSLAGAASYEQYF.

This clone came up once. The chain couples TRBV27 to TRBJ2-7; TRBD1 matches at 10 bases. J lost 6 bases, V lost 2 bases, and 10 bases had no gene match. CDR3 length: 16 residues. The V gene's germline CDR1 is MNHEY and CDR2 SMNVEV (reference sequence). The CDR3 DNA reads TGTGCCAGCAGTTTACGCCCGGGACAGGGGTTCGGCGAGCAGTACTTC. This translates into CASSLRPGQGFGEQYF.

This chain joins TRBV19 and TRBJ1-5; D gene ambiguous. Germline loops: CDR1 LNHDA, CDR2 SQIVND (reference sequence). The CDR3 loop spans 12 amino acids. Between the trimmed V and J ends, which lost 9 bases and 4 bases, there was a span of 10 bases. The CDR3 spells CASEERNQPQHF. CDR3 DNA sequence: TGTGCCAGCGAGGAAAGGAATCAGCCCCAGCATTTT.

The CDR3 is CASSLKTGGSEKLFF. Here the CDR3 DNA reads TGTGCCAGCAGCTTAAAGACAGGGGGGAGCGAAAAACTGTTTTTT. The chain recombines TRBV11-2 with TRBJ1-4; 9 bases are shared with TRBD1. V lost 2 bases and J lost 8; bases outside the gene matches: 6. The CDR3 is 15 amino acids. Germline CDR1 is SGHAT and CDR2 is FQNNGV.

The chain recombines TRBV29-1 with TRBJ2-7; D is undetermined. V lost 4 bases and J 3 bases, leaving 13 bases between the germline ends. The CDR3 runs 13 residues. In germline, CDR1 is SQVTM, CDR2 ANQGSEA. The DNA of the CDR3 is TGCAGCGTTGTAACGGTATACGGCTACGAGCAGTACTTC. Residues: CSVVTVYGYEQYF.

The chain joins TRBV5-4 to TRBJ2-7; possibly TRBD2 for D (6 bases). The germline CDR1 and CDR2 sequences are SGHNT and YYREEE (reference sequence). The V end was cut by 4 bases, the J end by 5 bases, with 13 bases between. This CDR3 has 13 amino acids. The CDR3 spells CASSGVPGDEQYF. CDR3 sequence (DNA): TGTGCCAGCAGCGGTGTACCGGGGGACGAGCAGTACTTC.

Written as DNA, the CDR3 is TGTGCCAGTACGAGCCCCGGGACATCCCTCAATGAGCAGTTCTTC. This gives the protein CASTSPGTSLNEQFF. This chain uses TRBV19 with TRBJ2-1; D may be TRBD1 (6 bases). The germline V and J ends were trimmed by 7 bases and 6 bases, with 19 bases remaining between them. The germline V gene has CDR1 LNHDA and CDR2 SQIVND (reference sequence). This CDR3 is 15 amino acids long.

The rearrangement links TRBV28 to TRBJ1-2, with 7 nucleotides matching TRBD1. Germline V gives CDR1 MDHEN, CDR2 SYDVKM. The V and J ends lost 8 bases and 7 bases, in that order; junction bases with no gene match: 10. The CDR3 extends over 13 amino acids. CDR3 bases: TGTGCCAGCGGATCACCGCCAGGGGGTGGCTACACCTTC. It yields the protein CASGSPPGGGYTF.

The chain is built from TRBV7-9 and TRBJ2-2; weak D call: TRBD1 (8 bases). The CDR3 has 15 amino acids. Germline V gives CDR1 SEHNR, CDR2 FQNEAQ (reference sequence). The germline V and J ends were trimmed by 1 base and 7 bases, with 13 bases remaining between them. CDR3 in amino acids: CASSLVSGTGGELFF. As DNA, the CDR3 is TGTGCCAGCAGCTTAGTGAGCGGGACAGGCGGGGAGCTGTTTTTT.

This clone has just a few counts. The J gene is TRBJ1-1, the V gene TRBV7-9; D gene uncertain. V was cut by 1 base and J by 1 base, with 10 bases left in between. Per germline, CDR1 SEHNR and CDR2 FQNEAQ (reference sequence). The CDR3 runs 15 residues. The CDR3 region has the DNA TGTGCCAGCAGCTTAGTTCTTCACGGGAACACTGAAGCTTTCTTT. It specifies CASSLVLHGNTEAFF.

The J gene is TRBJ2-7, the V gene TRBV6-1; perhaps TRBD2 as D (5 bases). The CDR3 sequence is 13 residues long. Germline V CDR1 and CDR2: MNHNS, SASEGT. Trimming cost V 6 bases and J 2 bases, with 11 bases left between them. The CDR3 coding sequence is TGTGCCAGCAGGCAGGACGGGGCCTACGAGCAGTACTTC. Translating gives CASRQDGAYEQYF.

In its sample, this clone was seen a few times. Here the CDR3 reads CASSSHGTGTGNTIYF. CDR3 nucleotides: TGCGCCAGCAGCTCCCATGGGACAGGGACTGGAAACACCATATATTTT. The chain combines TRBV5-1 with TRBJ1-3; 9 bases fit TRBD1. The CDR3 consists of 16 residues. Looked up from germline, CDR1 is SGHRS and CDR2 is YFSETQ. Germline trimming cut 3 bases from V and 2 bases from J; bases unmatched to any gene: 6. Combining the CDR3 with reference TRBV5-1 and TRBJ1-3 gives the whole variable domain KAGVTQTPRYLIKTRGQQVTLSCSPISGHRSVSWYQQTPGQGLQFLFEYFSETQRNKGNFPGRFSGRQFSNSRSEMNVSTLELGDSALYLCASSSHGTGTGNTIYFGEGSWLTVV.

This clone was detected only once. The chain employs TRBV27 and TRBJ2-4, with D possibly TRBD2 on 6 matching bases. The germline CDR1 and CDR2 sequences are MNHEY and SMNVEV (reference sequence). The CDR3 loop spans 15 amino acids. V dropped 5 bases and J dropped 0 bases, with 11 bases sitting between them. The DNA of the CDR3 is TGTGCCAGCAGTAGGTGGGGACTAGCCAAAAACATTCAGTACTTC. It is translated as CASSRWGLAKNIQYF.

The chain uses TRBV5-1 and TRBJ2-5, with a tentative D call TRBD2 (6 bases). Per germline, CDR1 SGHRS and CDR2 YFSETQ. The CDR3 runs 14 residues. V dropped 0 bases and J dropped 3 bases, with 9 bases sitting between them. The DNA for the CDR3 is TGCGCCAGCAGCTTGGCGGAGGGAGAAGAGACCCAGTACTTC. Translation: CASSLAEGEETQYF.